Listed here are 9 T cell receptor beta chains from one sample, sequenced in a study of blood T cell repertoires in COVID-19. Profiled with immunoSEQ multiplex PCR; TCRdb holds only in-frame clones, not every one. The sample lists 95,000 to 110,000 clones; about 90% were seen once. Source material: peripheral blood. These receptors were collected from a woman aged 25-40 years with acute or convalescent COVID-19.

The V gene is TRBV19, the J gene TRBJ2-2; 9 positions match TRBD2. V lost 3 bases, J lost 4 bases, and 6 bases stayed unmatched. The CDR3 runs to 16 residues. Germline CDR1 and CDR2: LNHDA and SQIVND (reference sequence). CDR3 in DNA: TGTGCCAGTAGTATCGGACTAGCGAGACGCACCGGGGAGCTGTTTTTT. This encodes CASSIGLARRTGELFF.

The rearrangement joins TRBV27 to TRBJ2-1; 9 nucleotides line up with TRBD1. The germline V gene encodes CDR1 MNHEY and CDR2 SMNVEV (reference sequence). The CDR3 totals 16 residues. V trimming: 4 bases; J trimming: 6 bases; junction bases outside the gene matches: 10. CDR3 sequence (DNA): TGTGCCAGCAGTTCCGACCGGGACAGGGCCCTCAATGAGCAGTTCTTC. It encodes CASSSDRDRALNEQFF.

The CDR3 DNA sequence: TGTGCCAGCAGTTACCCCGGGACAGGTAACACCGGGGAGCTGTTTTTT. Its translation is CASSYPGTGNTGELFF. J is TRBJ2-2 and V is TRBV6-2 or TRBV6-3, with 8 bases identical to TRBD1. The junction had 4 bases not matched to a gene; V was cut back by 2 bases and J by 2 bases. In germline, CDR1 is MNHEY, CDR2 SVGEGT. The CDR3 sequence is 16 residues long.

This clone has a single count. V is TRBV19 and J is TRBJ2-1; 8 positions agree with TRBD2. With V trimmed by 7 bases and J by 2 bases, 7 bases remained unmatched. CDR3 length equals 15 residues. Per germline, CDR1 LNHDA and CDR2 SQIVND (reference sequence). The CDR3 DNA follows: TGTGCCAGTACCCGTACTAGCGGTACCTACAATGAGCAGTTCTTC. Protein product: CASTRTSGTYNEQFF.

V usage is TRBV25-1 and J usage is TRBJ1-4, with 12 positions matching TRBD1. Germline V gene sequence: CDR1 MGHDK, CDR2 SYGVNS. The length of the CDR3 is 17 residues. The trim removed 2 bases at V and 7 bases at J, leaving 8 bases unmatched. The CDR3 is CASSEEWEGQGAEKLFF. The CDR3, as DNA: TGTGCCAGCAGTGAAGAGTGGGAGGGACAGGGGGCTGAAAAACTGTTTTTT.

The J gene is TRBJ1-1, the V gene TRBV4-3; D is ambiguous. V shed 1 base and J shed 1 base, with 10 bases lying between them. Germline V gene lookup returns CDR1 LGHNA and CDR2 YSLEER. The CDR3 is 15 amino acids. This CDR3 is CASSQARRGNTEAFF. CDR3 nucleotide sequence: TGCGCCAGCAGCCAAGCGAGGCGGGGGAACACTGAAGCTTTCTTT.

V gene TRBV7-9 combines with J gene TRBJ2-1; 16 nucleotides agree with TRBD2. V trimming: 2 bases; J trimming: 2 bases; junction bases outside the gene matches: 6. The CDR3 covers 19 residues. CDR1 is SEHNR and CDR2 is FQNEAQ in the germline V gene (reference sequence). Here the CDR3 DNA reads TGTGCCAGCAGCTTATCGGGACTAGCGGGAGGGCCTACCTACAATGAGCAGTTCTTC. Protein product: CASSLSGLAGGPTYNEQFF.

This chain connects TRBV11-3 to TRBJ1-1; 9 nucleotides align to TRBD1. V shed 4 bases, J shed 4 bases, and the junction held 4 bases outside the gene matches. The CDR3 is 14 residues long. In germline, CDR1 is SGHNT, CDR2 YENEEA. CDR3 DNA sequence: TGTGCCAGCAGCTCAGTGGACAGGGGCACTGAAGCTTTCTTT. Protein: CASSSVDRGTEAFF.

For the CDR3, the DNA is TGCGCCAGCAGCTATGCGGGGCAAGAGACCCAGTACTTC. It encodes CASSYAGQETQYF. This sequence joins TRBV5-1 and TRBJ2-5; TRBD2 might be the D (6 bases). CDR1 SGHRS and CDR2 YFSETQ come from the germline V gene. This CDR3 spans 13 amino acids. V dropped 3 bases and J dropped 2 bases, with 8 bases sitting between them.